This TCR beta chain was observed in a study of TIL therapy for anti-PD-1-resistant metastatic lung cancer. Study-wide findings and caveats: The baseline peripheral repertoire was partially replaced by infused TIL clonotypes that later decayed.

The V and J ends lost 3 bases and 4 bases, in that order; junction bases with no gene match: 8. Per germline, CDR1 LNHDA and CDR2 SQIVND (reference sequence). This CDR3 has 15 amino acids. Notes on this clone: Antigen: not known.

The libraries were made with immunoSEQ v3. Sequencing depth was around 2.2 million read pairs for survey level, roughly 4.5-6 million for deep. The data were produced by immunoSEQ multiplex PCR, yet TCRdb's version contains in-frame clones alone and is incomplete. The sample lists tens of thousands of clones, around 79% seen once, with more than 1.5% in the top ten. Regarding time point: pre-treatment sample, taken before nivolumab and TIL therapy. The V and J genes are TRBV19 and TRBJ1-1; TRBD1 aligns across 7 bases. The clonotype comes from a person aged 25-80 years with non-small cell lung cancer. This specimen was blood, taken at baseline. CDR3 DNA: TGTGCCAGTAGTATTGCGGGACAGTCCAGCACTGAAGCTTTCTTT. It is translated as CASSIAGQSSTEAFF.